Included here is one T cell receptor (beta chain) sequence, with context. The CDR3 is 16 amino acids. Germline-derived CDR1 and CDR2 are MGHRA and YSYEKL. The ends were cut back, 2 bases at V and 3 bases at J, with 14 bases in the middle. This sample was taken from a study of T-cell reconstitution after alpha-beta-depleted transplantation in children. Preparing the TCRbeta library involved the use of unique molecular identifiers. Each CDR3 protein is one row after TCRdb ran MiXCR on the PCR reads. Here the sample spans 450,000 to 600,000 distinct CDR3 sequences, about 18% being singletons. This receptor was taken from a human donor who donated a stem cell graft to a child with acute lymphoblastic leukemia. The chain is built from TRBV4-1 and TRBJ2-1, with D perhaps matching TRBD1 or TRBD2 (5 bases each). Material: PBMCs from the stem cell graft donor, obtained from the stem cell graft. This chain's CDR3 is CASSQSLRGVYNEQFF. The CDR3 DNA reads TGCGCCAGCAGCCAAAGCCTTAGGGGAGTCTACAATGAGCAGTTCTTC.